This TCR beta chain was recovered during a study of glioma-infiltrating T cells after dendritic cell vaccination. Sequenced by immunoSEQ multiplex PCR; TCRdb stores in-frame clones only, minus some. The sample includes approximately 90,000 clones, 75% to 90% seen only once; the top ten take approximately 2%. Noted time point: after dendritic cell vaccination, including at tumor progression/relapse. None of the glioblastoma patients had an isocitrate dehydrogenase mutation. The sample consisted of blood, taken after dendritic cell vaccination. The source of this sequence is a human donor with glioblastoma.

The CDR3 region is CASSRQGGGTDTQYF. CDR3 nucleotides: TGTGCCAGCAGCCGACAGGGGGGGGGCACAGATACGCAGTATTTT. This sequence joins TRBV6-4 and TRBJ2-3, with TRBD1 identical over 9 bases. This CDR3 has 15 amino acids. In germline, CDR1 is MRHNA, CDR2 SNTAGT. Trimming took 6 bases from V and 1 from J; bases not matched to a gene: 5.